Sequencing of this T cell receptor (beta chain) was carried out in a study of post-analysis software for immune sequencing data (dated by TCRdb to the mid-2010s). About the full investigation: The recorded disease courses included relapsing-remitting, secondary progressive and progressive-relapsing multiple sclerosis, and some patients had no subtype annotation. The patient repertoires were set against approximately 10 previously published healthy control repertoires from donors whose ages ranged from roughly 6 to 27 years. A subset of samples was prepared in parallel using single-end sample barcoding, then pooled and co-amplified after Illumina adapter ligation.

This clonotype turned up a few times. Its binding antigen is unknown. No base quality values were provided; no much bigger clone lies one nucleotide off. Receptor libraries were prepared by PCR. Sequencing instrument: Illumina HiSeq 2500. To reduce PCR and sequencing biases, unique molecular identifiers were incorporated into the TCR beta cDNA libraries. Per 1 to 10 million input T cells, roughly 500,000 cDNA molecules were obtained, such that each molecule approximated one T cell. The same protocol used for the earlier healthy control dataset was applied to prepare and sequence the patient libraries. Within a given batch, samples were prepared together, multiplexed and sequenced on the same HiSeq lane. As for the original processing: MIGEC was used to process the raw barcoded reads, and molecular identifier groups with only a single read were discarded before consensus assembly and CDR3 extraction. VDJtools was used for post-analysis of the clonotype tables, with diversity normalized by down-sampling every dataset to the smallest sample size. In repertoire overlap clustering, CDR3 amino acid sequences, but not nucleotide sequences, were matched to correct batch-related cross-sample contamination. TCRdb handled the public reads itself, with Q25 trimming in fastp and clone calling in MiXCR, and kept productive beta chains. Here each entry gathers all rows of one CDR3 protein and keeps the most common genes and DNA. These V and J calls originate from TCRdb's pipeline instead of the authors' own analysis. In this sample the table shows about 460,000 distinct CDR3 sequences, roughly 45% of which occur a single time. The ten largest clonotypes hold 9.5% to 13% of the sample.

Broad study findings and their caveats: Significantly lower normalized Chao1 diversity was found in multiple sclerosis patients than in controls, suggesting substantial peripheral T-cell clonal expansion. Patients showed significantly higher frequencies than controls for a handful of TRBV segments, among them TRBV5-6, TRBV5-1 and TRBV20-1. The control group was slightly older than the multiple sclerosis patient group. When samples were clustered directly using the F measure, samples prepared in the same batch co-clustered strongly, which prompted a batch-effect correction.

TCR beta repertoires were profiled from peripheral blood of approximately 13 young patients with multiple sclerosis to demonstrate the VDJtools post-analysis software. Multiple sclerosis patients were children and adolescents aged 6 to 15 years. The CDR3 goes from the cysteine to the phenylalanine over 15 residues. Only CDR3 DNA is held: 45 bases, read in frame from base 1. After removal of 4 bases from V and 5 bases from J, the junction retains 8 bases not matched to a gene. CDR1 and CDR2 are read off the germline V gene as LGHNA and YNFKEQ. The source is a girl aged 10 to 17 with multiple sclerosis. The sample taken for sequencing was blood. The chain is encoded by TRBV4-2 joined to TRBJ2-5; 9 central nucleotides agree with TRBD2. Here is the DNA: TGTGCCAGCAGCCCTCGGCGGGAGGGCCTTGAGACCCAGTACTTC. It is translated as CASSPRREGLETQYF.